Listed below are T cell receptor beta chains from one sample, sequenced in a study of T cell responses to AZD1222 COVID-19 vaccine. Data came from immunoSEQ multiplex PCR; TCRdb stores just in-frame clones and leaves some out. The table has around 160,000 clones, approximately 90% seen once. Sequencing used peripheral blood, obtained on day 0 of AZD1222 vaccination. The receptors come from an adult in good health. The CDR3 runs from the conserved cysteine through the conserved F or W. The D gene is left open where the match is weak. Clone sizes are given selectively: once, few, many, or a class where the clone is expanded.

>-|TRBJ1-6|-|TRBV7-2
CASSLGGSYNSPLHF
TGTGCCAGCAGCTTAGGAGGGTCCTATAATTCACCCCTCCACTTT
>-|TRBJ1-1|medium-sized|TRBV3-1/TRBV3-2
CASSQGGARGSTEAFF
TGTGCCAGCAGCCAAGGTGGTGCTAGGGGGAGCACTGAAGCTTTCTTT
>-|TRBJ2-6|-|TRBV9
CASSDWTGTGGANVLTF
TGTGCCAGCAGCGATTGGACCGGGACCGGGGGGGCCAACGTCCTGACTTTC
>TRBD2|TRBJ2-2|once|TRBV4-1
CASSLSFKGLAATGELFF
TGCGCCAGCAGCCTAAGTTTCAAGGGACTAGCGGCCACCGGGGAGCTGTTTTTT
>-|TRBJ2-5|-|TRBV19
CASSIGGAWWETQYF
TGTGCCAGTAGTATTGGAGGAGCATGGTGGGAGACCCAGTACTTC
>-|TRBJ1-4|few|TRBV28
CASIPRGAGEKLFF
TGTGCCAGCATTCCGCGGGGGGCAGGGGAAAAACTGTTTTTT
>-|TRBJ2-3|-|TRBV7-9
CASSLADSVYTQYF
TGTGCCAGCAGCTTAGCTGATTCGGTTTATACGCAGTATTTT
>TRBD2|TRBJ2-3|-|TRBV15
CATSRGLAGWLTDTQYF
TGTGCCACCAGCAGAGGACTAGCGGGGTGGCTCACAGATACGCAGTATTTT
>TRBD2|TRBJ2-7|-|TRBV9
CASSLGTSGDYEQYF
TGTGCCAGCAGCCTGGGGACTAGCGGGGACTACGAGCAGTACTTC
>TRBD2|TRBJ2-1|-|TRBV6-5
CASSLSGGTYNEQFF
TGTGCCAGCAGCCTCAGCGGGGGGACATACAATGAGCAGTTCTTC
>-|TRBJ2-1|few|TRBV5-4
CASSPVTSSRYNEQFF
TGTGCCAGCAGCCCTGTAACTTCCTCAAGGTACAATGAGCAGTTCTTC
>TRBD1|TRBJ1-1|-|TRBV29-1
CSVPQGGDLLAFF
TGCAGCGTCCCTCAGGGGGGGGACTTACTGGCTTTCTTT
>-|TRBJ2-1|-|TRBV9
CASSVGTPNEQFF
TGTGCCAGCAGCGTAGGAACTCCCAATGAGCAGTTCTTC
>TRBD1|TRBJ2-7|-|TRBV6-2/TRBV6-3
CASSEGQVFPFREQYF
TGTGCCAGCAGTGAGGGACAGGTCTTTCCCTTTCGCGAGCAGTACTTC
>TRBD2|TRBJ2-4|-|TRBV7-2
CASSSKSTSHPLAKNIQYF
TGTGCCAGCAGCTCCAAGTCGACTAGCCATCCTCTAGCCAAAAACATTCAGTACTTC
>-|TRBJ1-2|-|TRBV4-2
CASSQHLGDNYGYTF
TGTGCCAGCAGCCAACATCTAGGGGATAACTATGGCTACACCTTC